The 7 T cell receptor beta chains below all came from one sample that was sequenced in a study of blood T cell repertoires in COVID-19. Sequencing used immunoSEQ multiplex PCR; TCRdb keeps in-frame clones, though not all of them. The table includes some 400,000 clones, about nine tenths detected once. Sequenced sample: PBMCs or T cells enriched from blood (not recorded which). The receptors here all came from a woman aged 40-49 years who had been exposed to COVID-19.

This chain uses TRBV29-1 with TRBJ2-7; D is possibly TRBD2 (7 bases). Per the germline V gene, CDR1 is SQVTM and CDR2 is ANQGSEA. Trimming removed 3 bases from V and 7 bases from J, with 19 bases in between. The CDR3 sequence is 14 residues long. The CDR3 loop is CSVDLRAGAGEQYF. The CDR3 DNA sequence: TGCAGCGTTGATCTAAGGGCGGGGGCCGGGGAGCAGTACTTC.

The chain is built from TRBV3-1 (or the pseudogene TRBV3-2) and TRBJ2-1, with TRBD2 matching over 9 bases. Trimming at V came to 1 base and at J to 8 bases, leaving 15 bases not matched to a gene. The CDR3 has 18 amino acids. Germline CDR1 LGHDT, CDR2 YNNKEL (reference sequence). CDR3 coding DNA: TGTGCCAGCAGCCAAGCCTTTCTGGGTAGCGGGAGTAACTATGAGCAGTTCTTC. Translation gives CASSQAFLGSGSNYEQFF.

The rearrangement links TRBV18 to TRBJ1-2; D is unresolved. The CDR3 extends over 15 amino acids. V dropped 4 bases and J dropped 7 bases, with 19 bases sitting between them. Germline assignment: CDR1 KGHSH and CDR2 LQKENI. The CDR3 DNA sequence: TGTGCCAGCTCACTATTCGGTTCGGGTATTTCTGGCTACACCTTC. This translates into CASSLFGSGISGYTF.

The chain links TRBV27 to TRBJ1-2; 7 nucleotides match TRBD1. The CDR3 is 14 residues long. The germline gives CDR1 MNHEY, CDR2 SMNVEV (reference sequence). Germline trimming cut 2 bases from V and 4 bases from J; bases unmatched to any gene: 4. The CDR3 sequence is CASSLRAGGYGYTF. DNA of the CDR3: TGTGCCAGCAGTTTACGTGCAGGGGGCTATGGCTACACCTTC.

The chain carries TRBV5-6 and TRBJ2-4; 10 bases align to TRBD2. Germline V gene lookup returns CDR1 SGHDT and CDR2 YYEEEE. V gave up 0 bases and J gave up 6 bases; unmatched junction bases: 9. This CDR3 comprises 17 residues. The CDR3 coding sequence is TGTGCCAGCAGCTTGGTGGAGAGCGGGAGGGAGAGAAACATTCAGTACTTC. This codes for CASSLVESGRERNIQYF.

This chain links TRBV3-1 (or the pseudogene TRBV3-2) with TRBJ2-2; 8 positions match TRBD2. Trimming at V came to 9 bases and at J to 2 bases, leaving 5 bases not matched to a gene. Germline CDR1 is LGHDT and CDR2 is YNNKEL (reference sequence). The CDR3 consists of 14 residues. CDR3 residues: CASTGTRNTGELFF. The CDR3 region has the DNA TGTGCCAGTACCGGGACTAGAAACACCGGGGAGCTGTTTTTT.

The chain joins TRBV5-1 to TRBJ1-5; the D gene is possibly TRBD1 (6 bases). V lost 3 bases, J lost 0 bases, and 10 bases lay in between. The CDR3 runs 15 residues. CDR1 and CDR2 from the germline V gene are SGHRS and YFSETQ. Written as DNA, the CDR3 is TGCGCCAGCAGCTGGGACAACTATAGCAATCAGCCCCAGCATTTT. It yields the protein CASSWDNYSNQPQHF.